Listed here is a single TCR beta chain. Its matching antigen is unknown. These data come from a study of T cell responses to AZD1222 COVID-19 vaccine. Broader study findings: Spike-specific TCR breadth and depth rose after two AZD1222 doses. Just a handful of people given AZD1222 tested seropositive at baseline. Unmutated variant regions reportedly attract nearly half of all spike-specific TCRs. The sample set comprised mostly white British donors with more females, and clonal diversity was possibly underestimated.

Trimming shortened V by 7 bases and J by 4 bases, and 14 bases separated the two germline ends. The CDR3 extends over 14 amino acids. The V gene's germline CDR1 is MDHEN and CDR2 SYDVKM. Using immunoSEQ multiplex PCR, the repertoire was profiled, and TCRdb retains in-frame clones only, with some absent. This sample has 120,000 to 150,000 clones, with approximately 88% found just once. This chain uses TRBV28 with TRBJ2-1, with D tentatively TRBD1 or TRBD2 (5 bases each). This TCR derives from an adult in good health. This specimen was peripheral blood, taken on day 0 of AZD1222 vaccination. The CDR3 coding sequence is TGTGCCAGCATCCCGGGACCGTCGTACAATGAGCAGTTCTTC. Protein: CASIPGPSYNEQFF. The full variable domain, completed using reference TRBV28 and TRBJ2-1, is DVKVTQSSRYLVKRTGEKVFLECVQDMDHENMFWYRQDPGLGLRLIYFSYDVKMKEKGDIPEGYSVSREKKERFSLILESASTNQTSMYLCASIPGPSYNEQFFGPGTRLTVL.